The present TCR beta chain was sequenced within a study of T cells after yellow fever vaccination. Study findings and constraints: It was a weaker secondary response, yet one that peaked faster, at day 5 versus 15. Subsequent to the booster, the majority of primary-vaccination clones reappeared (roughly 96% CD4, roughly 90% CD8).

This clonotype was observed a few times. As yet, its antigen is unknown. Trimming removed 1 base at V and 3 bases at J, with 12 bases between. The length of the CDR3 is 16 residues. CDR1 SGHAT and CDR2 FQNNGV come from the germline V gene. MiXCR was run by TCRdb on the 5' RACE reads, yielding one entry per CDR3 protein. Among about 340,000 distinct CDR3 sequences listed, around 12% were seen once. This chain joins TRBV11-2 and TRBJ2-2; D possibly corresponds to TRBD1 (7 bases). The receptor's source is a man aged 18 to 29 who received the YFV17D yellow fever vaccine. The sequenced sample was CD4+ T cells sorted from PBMCs, obtained 15 days after the yellow fever booster vaccination. CDR3 sequence reads: CASSLGTRGDTGELFF. The CDR3 nucleotides are TGTGCCAGCAGCTTAGGAACCAGGGGGGACACCGGGGAGCTGTTTTTT.